Below, 23 T cell receptor beta chains from the same sample are listed, as sequenced in a study of OX40 agonist ivuxolimab in advanced cancers. Here immunoSEQ multiplex PCR was the method, and the copy in TCRdb shows in-frame clones only, minus some. The sample comprises roughly 76,000 clones, less than 90% of which are singletons, and roughly 3.1% rests with the top ten. Sequences were derived from CD4+ or CD8+ T cells sorted from blood, sampled in a trial of the OX40 agonist ivuxolimab. The source of these receptors is an adult with an advanced solid tumor such as melanoma, head and neck, liver or kidney cancer.

The J gene is TRBJ1-5, the V gene TRBV19, with D tentatively TRBD1 (5 bases). This CDR3 has 16 amino acids. The V gene lost 0 bases and the J gene lost 2 bases, with 11 bases spanning the gap. CDR1 is LNHDA and CDR2 is SQIVND in the germline V gene (reference sequence). CDR3 sequence reads: CASSIDLDSRNQPQHF. DNA of the CDR3: TGTGCCAGTAGTATAGATCTCGACAGCCGCAATCAGCCCCAGCATTTT.

The chain combines TRBV6-5 with TRBJ2-7; TRBD1 is a possible D gene (5 bases). This CDR3 has 13 residues. Trimming removed 8 bases from V and 7 bases from J, with 18 bases in between. CDR1 and CDR2 from the germline V gene are MNHEY and SVGAGI. CDR3 region: CASRILTGAEQYF. Here the CDR3 DNA reads TGTGCCAGCCGGATCCTCACAGGCGCTGAGCAGTACTTC.

The chain links TRBV27 to TRBJ2-5, with 7 nucleotides matching TRBD2. There are 18 residues in the CDR3. CDR1 is MNHEY, CDR2 SMNVEV, per germline (reference sequence). Unmatched junction bases numbered 12, after V lost 0 bases and J lost 2 bases. CDR3 region: CASSLSIGQRGRQETQYF. The CDR3 coding sequence is TGTGCCAGCAGTTTATCGATCGGCCAGCGGGGCCGGCAAGAGACCCAGTACTTC.

J is TRBJ2-2 and V is TRBV7-3; 9 positions match TRBD2. The CDR3 contains 15 residues. Germline trimming cut 8 bases from V and 0 bases from J; bases unmatched to any gene: 4. The V gene's germline CDR1 is SGHTA and CDR2 FQGTGA. CDR3 protein: CASRSGGTNTGELFF. The CDR3 region has the DNA TGTGCCAGCCGCAGCGGGGGGACGAACACCGGGGAGCTGTTTTTT.

This chain uses TRBV7-3 with TRBJ2-5, with D perhaps matching TRBD2 (7 bases). Trimming removed 5 bases from V and 3 bases from J, with 16 bases in between. This CDR3 region has 15 residues. Per germline, CDR1 SGHTA and CDR2 FQGTGA. The CDR3 region has the DNA TGTGCCAGCAGCCCAAGGGGGGGGTCCAAAGAGACCCAGTACTTC. Amino acids: CASSPRGGSKETQYF.

This clone was seen a few times. The rearrangement links TRBV19 to TRBJ2-1; TRBD2 might be the D (6 bases). Trimming took 7 bases from V and 7 from J, leaving 14 bases between them. The CDR3 loop spans 13 amino acids. The germline CDR1 and CDR2 sequences are LNHDA and SQIVND (reference sequence). CDR3 in amino acids: CASTGLAINEQFF. The CDR3 nucleotides read TGTGCCAGTACTGGGCTAGCGATAAATGAGCAGTTCTTC.

The V and J genes are TRBV5-1 and TRBJ2-5; TRBD2 is a possible D gene (6 bases). Germline CDR1 SGHRS, CDR2 YFSETQ. CDR3 length: 16 amino acids. Trimming removed 7 bases at V and 1 base at J, with 20 bases between. Here the CDR3 reads CASRVGAGQPQETQYF. The CDR3 region has the DNA TGCGCCAGCCGGGTGGGAGCGGGTCAGCCCCAAGAGACCCAGTACTTC.

The chain employs TRBV4-2 and TRBJ2-1; D gene uncertain. The CDR3 contains 16 residues. V was cut by 1 base and J by 1 base, with 11 bases left in between. Germline CDR1 and CDR2: LGHNA and YNFKEQ. DNA for the CDR3: TGTGCCAGCAGCCAAGGAGTAGGTGGGTCCTACAATGAGCAGTTCTTC. Protein sequence: CASSQGVGGSYNEQFF.

The V gene is TRBV6-1, the J gene TRBJ1-5, with D unclear. CDR3 length: 14 amino acids. V gave up 8 bases and J gave up 0 bases, with 11 bases separating them. The germline V gene has CDR1 MNHNS and CDR2 SASEGT. In DNA form, the CDR3 reads TGTGCCAGCGCCACCGAATATAGCAATCAGCCCCAGCATTTT. It yields the protein CASATEYSNQPQHF.

The sample holds a few counts of this clone. The gene calls are TRBV6-5 and TRBJ1-5, with D perhaps matching TRBD1 (6 bases). CDR1 and CDR2 (germline): MNHEY, SVGAGI. The CDR3 sequence is 14 residues long. The V and J ends lost 1 base and 2 bases respectively, with 6 bases between them. The CDR3 spells CASSYYRGNQPQHF. DNA of the CDR3: TGTGCCAGCAGTTACTACAGGGGCAATCAGCCCCAGCATTTT.

This chain links TRBV6-5 with TRBJ2-7, with TRBD2 as a possible D gene (5 bases). Deletions cut 7 bases from V and 4 bases from J, with 11 bases between. The CDR3 consists of 12 residues. The germline V gene encodes CDR1 MNHEY and CDR2 SVGAGI. DNA for the CDR3: TGTGCCAGCAAGGGAGATCCTTACGAGCAGTACTTC. Translation gives CASKGDPYEQYF.

The gene calls are TRBV7-9 and TRBJ2-3; a weak D match, TRBD2 (5 bases). In germline, CDR1 is SEHNR, CDR2 FQNEAQ (reference sequence). CDR3 length equals 15 residues. The V end was cut by 1 base, the J end by 5 bases, with 13 bases between. CDR3 sequence (DNA): TGTGCCAGCAGCTTAGGAGGGATTTACGGAGATACGCAGTATTTT. Protein product: CASSLGGIYGDTQYF.

The genes are TRBV11-3 and TRBJ2-1; D uncertain. This CDR3 has 11 residues. V lost 0 bases and J 8 bases, leaving 2 bases between the germline ends. Germline values: CDR1 SGHNT, CDR2 YENEEA. Here the CDR3 DNA reads TGTGCCAGCAGCTTAGATTATGAGCAGTTCTTC. This translates into CASSLDYEQFF.

This rearrangement joins TRBV14 to TRBJ1-2; TRBD1 aligns across 7 bases. With 4 bases clipped from V and 3 bases from J, the junction kept 8 bases outside the gene matches. CDR1 is SGHDN, CDR2 FVKESK, per germline. CDR3 length: 15 amino acids. In nucleotides, the CDR3 is TGTGCCAGCAGCCCCCCAGGGGGGATAGACTATGGCTACACCTTC. It translates to CASSPPGGIDYGYTF. The variable domain in full, with the rest retrieved from reference TRBV14 and TRBJ1-2, is EAGVTQFPSHSVIEKGQTVTLRCDPISGHDNLYWYRRVMGKEIKFLLHFVKESKQDESGMPNNRFLAERTGGTYSTLKVQPAELEDSGVYFCASSPPGGIDYGYTFGSGTRLTVV.

V and J are TRBV15 and TRBJ2-3; D may be TRBD2 (5 bases). The germline V and J ends were trimmed by 0 bases and 5 bases, with 18 bases remaining between them. Germline CDR1 reads LNHNV; CDR2 reads YYDKDF (reference sequence). The CDR3 extends over 17 amino acids. CDR3 nucleotide sequence: TGTGCCACCAGCAGAGATCCAAGCGGATCAGGCGGAGATACGCAGTATTTT. This translates into CATSRDPSGSGGDTQYF.

V and J are TRBV7-6 and TRBJ2-7; the D call may be TRBD1 or TRBD2 (5 bases each). The CDR3 totals 12 residues. The germline V and J ends were trimmed by 1 base and 12 bases, with 13 bases remaining between them. CDR1 and CDR2 (germline): SGHVS, FNYEAQ. The CDR3 here is CASSLGGRGWYF. The CDR3 bases are TGTGCCAGCAGCTTAGGAGGCCGGGGCTGGTACTTC.

The chain has TRBV7-9 and TRBJ2-7, with TRBD1 matching 8 bases. Germline V gene sequence: CDR1 SEHNR, CDR2 FQNEAQ (reference sequence). This CDR3 is built from 15 residues. V lost 5 bases, J lost 5 bases, and 11 bases stayed unmatched. The CDR3 here is CASSPAGQAFDEQYF. The CDR3 DNA is TGTGCCAGCAGCCCCGCGGGACAGGCCTTCGACGAGCAGTACTTC.

The V call is TRBV4-1, the J call TRBJ1-1, with no clear D. There are 15 residues in the CDR3. Trimming stripped 1 base from V and 1 base from J, with 10 bases between. In germline, CDR1 is MGHRA, CDR2 YSYEKL. CDR3 nucleotides: TGCGCCAGCAGCCAAGGGTTTCCGAGGAACACTGAAGCTTTCTTT. It is translated as CASSQGFPRNTEAFF.

The rearrangement links TRBV7-9 to TRBJ1-1, with no clear D. The CDR3 consists of 13 residues. The germline CDR1 and CDR2 sequences are SEHNR and FQNEAQ (reference sequence). Trimming left V 4 bases short and J 0 bases short, with 6 bases between. The CDR3 DNA sequence: TGTGCCAGCAGCTCATTCATGAACACTGAAGCTTTCTTT. Translation: CASSSFMNTEAFF.

The chain employs TRBV13 and TRBJ2-7; weak D call: TRBD1 (6 bases). Per the germline V gene, CDR1 is PRHDT and CDR2 is FYEKMQ (reference sequence). The CDR3 contains 16 residues. V shed 4 bases and J shed 0 bases, with 16 bases lying between them. The CDR3 here is CASSSPQGSSSYEQYF. The CDR3 region has the DNA TGTGCCAGCAGCTCCCCCCAGGGGTCCTCCTCCTACGAGCAGTACTTC.

The table lists this clone with a few counts. The rearrangement links TRBV5-1 to TRBJ2-2; D tentatively reads TRBD1 or TRBD2 (5 bases each). The CDR3 has 17 amino acids. Germline V gene lookup returns CDR1 SGHRS and CDR2 YFSETQ. V shed 4 bases and J shed 4 bases, with 20 bases lying between them. CDR3 DNA: TGCGCCAGCAGCCGAACCGGGACCCAACGAGCCACCGGGGAGCTGTTTTTT. This sequence encodes CASSRTGTQRATGELFF.

The chain recombines TRBV18 with TRBJ2-5; D is perhaps TRBD2 (6 bases). The germline V and J ends were trimmed by 4 bases and 3 bases, with 12 bases remaining between them. Germline V CDR1 and CDR2: KGHSH, LQKENI. This CDR3 is built from 14 residues. CDR3 loop: CASSRQTREETQYF. CDR3 DNA: TGTGCCAGCTCACGGCAGACTAGGGAAGAGACCCAGTACTTC.

The rearrangement uses TRBV7-2 and TRBJ2-5; 10 bases fit TRBD2. CDR1 and CDR2 (germline): SGHTA, FQGNSA. This CDR3 contains 16 residues. J was trimmed by 3 bases and V by 5 bases; bases with no gene match: 9. The CDR3 nucleotides are TGTGCCAGCAGCCCTCCTAGCGGGAGAATTGAAGAGACCCAGTACTTC. Residues: CASSPPSGRIEETQYF. Based on the CDR3 plus reference TRBV7-2 and TRBJ2-5, the full variable domain is GAGVSQSPSNKVTEKGKDVELRCDPISGHTALYWYRQSLGQGLEFLIYFQGNSAPDKSGLPSDRFSAERTGGSVSTLTIQRTQQEDSAVYLCASSPPSGRIEETQYFGPGTRLLVL.